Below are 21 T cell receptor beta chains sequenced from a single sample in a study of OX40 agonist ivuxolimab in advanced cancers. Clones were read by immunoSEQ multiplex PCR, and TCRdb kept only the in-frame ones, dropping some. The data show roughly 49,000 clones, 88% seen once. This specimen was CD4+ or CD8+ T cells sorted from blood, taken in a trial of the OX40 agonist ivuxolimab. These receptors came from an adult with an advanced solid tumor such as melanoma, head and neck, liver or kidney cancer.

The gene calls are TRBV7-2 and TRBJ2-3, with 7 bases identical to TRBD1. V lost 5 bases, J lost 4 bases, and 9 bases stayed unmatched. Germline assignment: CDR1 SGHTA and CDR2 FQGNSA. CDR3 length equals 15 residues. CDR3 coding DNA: TGTGCCAGCAGCCGGACCGGGACAGCGGCAGATACGCAGTATTTT. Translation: CASSRTGTAADTQYF.

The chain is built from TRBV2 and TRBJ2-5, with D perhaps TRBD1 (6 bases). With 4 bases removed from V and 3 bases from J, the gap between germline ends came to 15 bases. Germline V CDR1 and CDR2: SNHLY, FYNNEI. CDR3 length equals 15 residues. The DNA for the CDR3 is TGTGCCAGCAGTGGATTTCGGACAGCCAAAGAGACCCAGTACTTC. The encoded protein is CASSGFRTAKETQYF.

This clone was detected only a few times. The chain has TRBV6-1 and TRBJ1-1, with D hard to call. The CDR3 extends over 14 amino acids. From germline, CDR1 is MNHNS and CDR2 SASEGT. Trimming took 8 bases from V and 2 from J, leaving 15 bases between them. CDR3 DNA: TGTGCCAGCTCCAAAGCCCTACCCAACACTGAAGCTTTCTTT. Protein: CASSKALPNTEAFF.

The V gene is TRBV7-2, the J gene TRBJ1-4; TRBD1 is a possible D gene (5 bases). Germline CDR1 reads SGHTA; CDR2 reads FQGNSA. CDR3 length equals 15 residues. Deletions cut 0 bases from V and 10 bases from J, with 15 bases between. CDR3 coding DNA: TGTGCCAGCAGCTTAGCTGGGGCAGGGAGGGGAAAACTGTTTTTT. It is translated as CASSLAGAGRGKLFF.

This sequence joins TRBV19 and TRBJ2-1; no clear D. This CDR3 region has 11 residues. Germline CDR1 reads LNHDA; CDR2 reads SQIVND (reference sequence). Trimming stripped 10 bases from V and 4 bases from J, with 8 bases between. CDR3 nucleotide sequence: TGTGCCACAATCGGTTACAATGAGCAGTTCTTC. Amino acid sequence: CATIGYNEQFF.

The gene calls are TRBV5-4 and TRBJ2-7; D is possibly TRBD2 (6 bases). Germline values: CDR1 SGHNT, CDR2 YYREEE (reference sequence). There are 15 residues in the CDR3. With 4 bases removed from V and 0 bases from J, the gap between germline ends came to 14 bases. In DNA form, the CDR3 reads TGTGCCAGCAGCCCCCGACGGGAGAGCTCCTACGAGCAGTACTTC. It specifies CASSPRRESSYEQYF.

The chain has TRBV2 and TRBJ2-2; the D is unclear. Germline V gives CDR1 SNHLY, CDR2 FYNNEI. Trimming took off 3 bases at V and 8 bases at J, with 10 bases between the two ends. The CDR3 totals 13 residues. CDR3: CASSDATRGELFF. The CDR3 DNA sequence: TGTGCCAGCAGTGACGCGACCAGGGGGGAGCTGTTTTTT. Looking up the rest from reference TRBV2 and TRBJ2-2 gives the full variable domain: EPEVTQTPSHQVTQMGQEVILRCVPISNHLYFYWYRQILGQKVEFLVSFYNNEISEKSEIFDDQFSVERPDGSNFTLKIRSTKLEDSAMYFCASSDATRGELFFGEGSRLTVL.

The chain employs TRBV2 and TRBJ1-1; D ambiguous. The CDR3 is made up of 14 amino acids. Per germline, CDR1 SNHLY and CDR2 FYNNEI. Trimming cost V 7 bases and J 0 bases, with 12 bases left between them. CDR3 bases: TGTGCCAGCATTTACAGAGATATGAACACTGAAGCTTTCTTT. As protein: CASIYRDMNTEAFF.

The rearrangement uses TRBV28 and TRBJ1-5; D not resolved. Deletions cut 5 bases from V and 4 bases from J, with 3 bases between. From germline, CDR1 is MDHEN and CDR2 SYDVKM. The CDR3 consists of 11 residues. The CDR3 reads CASSQNQPQHF. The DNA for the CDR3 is TGTGCCAGCAGTCAAAATCAGCCCCAGCATTTT.

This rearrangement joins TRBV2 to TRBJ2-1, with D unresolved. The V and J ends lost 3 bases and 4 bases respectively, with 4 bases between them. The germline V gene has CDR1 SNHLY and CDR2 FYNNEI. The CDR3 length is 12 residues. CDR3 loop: CASSEGYNEQFF. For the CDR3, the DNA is TGTGCCAGCAGTGAGGGGTACAATGAGCAGTTCTTC.

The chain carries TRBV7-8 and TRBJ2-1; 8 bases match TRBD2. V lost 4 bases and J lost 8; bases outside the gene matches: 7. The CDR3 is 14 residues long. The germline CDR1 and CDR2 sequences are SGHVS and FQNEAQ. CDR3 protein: CASSSAGTRDEQFF. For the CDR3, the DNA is TGTGCCAGCAGCTCTGCCGGGACTAGGGATGAGCAGTTCTTC.

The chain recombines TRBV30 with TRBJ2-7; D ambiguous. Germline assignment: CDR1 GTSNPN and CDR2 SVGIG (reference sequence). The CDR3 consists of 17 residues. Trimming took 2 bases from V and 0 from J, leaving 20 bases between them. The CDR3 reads CAWSRPPLGRSSYEQYF. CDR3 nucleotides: TGTGCCTGGAGTCGCCCCCCCCTGGGCAGGAGCTCCTACGAGCAGTACTTC.

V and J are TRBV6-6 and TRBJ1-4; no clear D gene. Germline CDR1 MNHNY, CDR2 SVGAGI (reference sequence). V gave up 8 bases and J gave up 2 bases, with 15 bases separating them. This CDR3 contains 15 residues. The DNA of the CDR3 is TGTGCCAGCTGTGCCGGTGGAGGCACTAATGAAAAACTGTTTTTT. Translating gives CASCAGGGTNEKLFF.

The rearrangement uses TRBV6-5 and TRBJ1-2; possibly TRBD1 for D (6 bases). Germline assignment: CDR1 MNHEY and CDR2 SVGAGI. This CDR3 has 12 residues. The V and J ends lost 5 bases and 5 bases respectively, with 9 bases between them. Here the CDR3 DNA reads TGTGCCAGCAGTGAACAGGGTTATGGCTACACCTTC. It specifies CASSEQGYGYTF.

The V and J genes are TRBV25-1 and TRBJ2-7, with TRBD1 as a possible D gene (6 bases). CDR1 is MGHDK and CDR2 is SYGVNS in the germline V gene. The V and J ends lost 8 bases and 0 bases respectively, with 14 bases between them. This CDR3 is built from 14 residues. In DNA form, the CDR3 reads TGTGCCAGCGCCAAAACAGGGAGCTCCTACGAGCAGTACTTC. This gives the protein CASAKTGSSYEQYF.

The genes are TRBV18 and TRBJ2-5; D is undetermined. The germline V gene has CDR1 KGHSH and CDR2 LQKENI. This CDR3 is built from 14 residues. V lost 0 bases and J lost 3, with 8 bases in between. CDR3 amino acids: CASSPPEPKETQYF. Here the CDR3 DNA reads TGTGCCAGCTCACCACCAGAACCGAAAGAGACCCAGTACTTC.

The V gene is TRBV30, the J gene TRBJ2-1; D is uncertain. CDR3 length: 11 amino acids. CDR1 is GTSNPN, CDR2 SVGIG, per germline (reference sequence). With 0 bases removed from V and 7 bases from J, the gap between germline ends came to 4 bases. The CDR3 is CAWSVQNEQFF. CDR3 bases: TGTGCCTGGAGTGTACAAAATGAGCAGTTCTTC.

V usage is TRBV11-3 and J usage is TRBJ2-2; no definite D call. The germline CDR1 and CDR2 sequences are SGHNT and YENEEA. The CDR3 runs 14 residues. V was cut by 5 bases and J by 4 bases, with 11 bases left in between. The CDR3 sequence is CASSTRLLTGELFF. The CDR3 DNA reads TGTGCCAGCAGCACCCGACTCCTCACCGGGGAGCTGTTTTTT. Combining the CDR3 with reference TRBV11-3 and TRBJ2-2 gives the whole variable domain EAGVVQSPRYKIIEKKQPVAFWCNPISGHNTLYWYLQNLGQGPELLIRYENEEAVDDSQLPKDRFSAERLKGVDSTLKIQPAELGDSAVYLCASSTRLLTGELFFGEGSRLTVL.

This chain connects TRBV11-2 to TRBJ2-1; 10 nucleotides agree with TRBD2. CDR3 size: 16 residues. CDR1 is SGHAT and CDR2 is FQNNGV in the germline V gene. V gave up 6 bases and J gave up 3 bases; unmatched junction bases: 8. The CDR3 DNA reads TGTGCCAGCAGACCCCCGGGGACTAGCGTCTACAATGAGCAGTTCTTC. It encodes CASRPPGTSVYNEQFF.

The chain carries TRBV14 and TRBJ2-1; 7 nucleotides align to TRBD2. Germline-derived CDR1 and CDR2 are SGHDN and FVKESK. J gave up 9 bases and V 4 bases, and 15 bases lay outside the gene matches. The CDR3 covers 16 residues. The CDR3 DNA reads TGTGCCAGCAGCCCCCTTTTGGCGGGAGAATCCCCTGAGCAGTTCTTC. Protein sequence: CASSPLLAGESPEQFF. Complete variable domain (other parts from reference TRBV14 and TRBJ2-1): EAGVTQFPSHSVIEKGQTVTLRCDPISGHDNLYWYRRVMGKEIKFLLHFVKESKQDESGMPNNRFLAERTGGTYSTLKVQPAELEDSGVYFCASSPLLAGESPEQFFGPGTRLTVL.

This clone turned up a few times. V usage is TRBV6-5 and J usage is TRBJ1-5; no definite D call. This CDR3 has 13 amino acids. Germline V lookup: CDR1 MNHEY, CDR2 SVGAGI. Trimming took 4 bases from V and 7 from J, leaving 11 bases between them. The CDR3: CASSWGWGQPQHF. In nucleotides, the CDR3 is TGTGCCAGCAGTTGGGGATGGGGACAGCCCCAGCATTTT.